The T cell receptor (beta chain) described here comes from a study of blood T cells in healthy people across ages. At the level of the study: Template switching captured about one barcoded beta molecule per two T cells.

CDR3 length: 16 residues. Germline CDR1 reads SGHTA; CDR2 reads FQGNSA. Losses at the gene ends were 4 bases for V and 3 bases for J; bases not matched to a gene: 6. For the second PCR, which ran for 7 to 11 cycles, a sample-barcoded 5' primer and a J-beta primer mix were used. Every single cDNA molecule received a tag from a template-switch adaptor with 12 random nucleotides. MiXCR was run by TCRdb on the 5' RACE reads, yielding one entry per CDR3 protein. The repertoire has about 1.8 million distinct CDR3 sequences, just under 50% of them found once; the top ten carry roughly 2%. A few counts support this clonotype. The target antigen is unknown. Donors ranged from about 6 to 90 years old and were healthy Caucasians in Russia. General observations from the study: The authors considered diversity estimates from one million T cells to be underestimates.

The chain couples TRBV7-2 to TRBJ2-3, with TRBD2 matching over 11 bases. Sequenced sample: blood. This sequence originates from a woman between 35 and 50 years old in good health. As DNA, the CDR3 is TGTGCCAGCAGCTCTAGCGGGGGGCTACATACAGATACGCAGTATTTT. It specifies CASSSSGGLHTDTQYF.